This T cell receptor beta chain is from a study of blood T cell repertoires in COVID-19. Assay used: immunoSEQ multiplex PCR; TCRdb lists only in-frame clones, some missing. The table has about 110,000 clones, about 90% seen once; the top ten hold 4.8%. V gave up 7 bases and J gave up 5 bases; unmatched junction bases: 12. The CDR3 extends over 15 amino acids. In germline, CDR1 is SGHRS, CDR2 YFSETQ. This receptor was identified in a human donor in a cohort sampled during active COVID-19. Source material: peripheral blood. This chain uses TRBV5-1 with TRBJ2-5; 9 bases line up with TRBD1. As DNA, the CDR3 is TGCGCCAGCGCACTACCGGGACAGGGAGGGGAGACCCAGTACTTC. Translating gives CASALPGQGGETQYF.